The entry below describes one T cell receptor (beta chain). Its antigen is not identified. The source of the sample is a study of graft-versus-host responses after intestinal transplantation. Study as a whole: All recipients were transplanted with multivisceral, liver-intestinal, or isolated intestinal grafts. Study outcomes and limitations: GvH clones appeared in recipient marrow, some first in ileum or blood. Allografts of patients with graft-donor T cell macrochimerism showed high graft-versus-host to host-versus-graft clone ratios. Early post-transplant falls in HvG clones accompanied the peak levels of circulating GvH clones.

From the graft tissue, intraepithelial and lamina propria lymphocytes were released through processing. The repertoire was sequenced with immunoSEQ multiplex PCR; TCRdb's copy has only in-frame clones and lacks some. The sample shows 15,000 or so clones, around three quarters of them seen only once. V shed 4 bases and J shed 0 bases, with 7 bases lying between them. Per germline, CDR1 LGHNA and CDR2 YNFKEQ. The CDR3 is made up of 14 amino acids. The V call is TRBV4-2, the J call TRBJ2-1; a weak D match, TRBD2 (6 bases). This receptor was identified in a human patient who received an intestinal transplant, so some T cells may come from the graft donor. The sample here was ileum tissue, taken 27 days after intestinal transplant. CDR3: CASSLGGSYNEQFF. The DNA for the CDR3 is TGTGCCAGCAGCCTCGGGGGCTCCTACAATGAGCAGTTCTTC.